This TCR beta chain came from a study of Graves' ophthalmopathy and Graves' hyperthyroidism. The wider study: Ophthalmopathy not arising within 18 months of follow-up defined hyperthyroidism as stable. Whole-study findings and limits: In blood, most expanded thyroid clonotypes above 0.001 frequency were also detected. Sensitivity of approximately 66% and specificity of roughly 78% were achieved by the model that predicted ophthalmopathy progression.

Remarks on this clonotype: The antigen remains undetermined.

RNA transcripts were the source from which TCR beta CDR3 regions were amplified. HTBI-primed RT-PCR formed the first round, and a multiplex PCR formed the second. One entry per CDR3 protein results from TCRdb running MiXCR on the multiplex PCR reads. The data show about 600,000 distinct CDR3 sequences, approximately 37% seen once. CDR3 length: 11 amino acids. Per germline, CDR1 SGHTA and CDR2 FQGNSA. V was clipped by 6 bases and J by 13 bases, with 15 bases between them. The source material was peripheral blood or thyroid tissue (not recorded which). J is TRBJ2-5 and V is TRBV7-2; D is unresolved. This TCR came from an adult man with Graves' hyperthyroidism. CDR3 in DNA: TGTGCCAGCAGACTCCGTCTTAAACCGTACTTC. It translates to CASRLRLKPYF.